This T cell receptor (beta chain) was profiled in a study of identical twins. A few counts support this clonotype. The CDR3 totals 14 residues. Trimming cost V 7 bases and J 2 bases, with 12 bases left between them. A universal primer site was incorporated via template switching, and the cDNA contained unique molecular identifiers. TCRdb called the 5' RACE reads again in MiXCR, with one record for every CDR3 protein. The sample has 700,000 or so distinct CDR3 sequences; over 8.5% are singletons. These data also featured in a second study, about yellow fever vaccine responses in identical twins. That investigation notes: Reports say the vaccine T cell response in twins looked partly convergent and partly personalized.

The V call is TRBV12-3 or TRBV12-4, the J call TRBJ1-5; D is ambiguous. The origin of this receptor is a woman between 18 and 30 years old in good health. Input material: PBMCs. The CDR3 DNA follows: TGTGCCAGCACCCCTAGGCACGGCAATCAGCCCCAGCATTTT. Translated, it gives CASTPRHGNQPQHF.